What follows are 21 T cell receptor beta chains derived from one specimen sequenced in a study of T-cell reconstitution after alpha-beta-depleted transplantation in children. Molecular barcoding with unique molecular identifiers was used for the TCRbeta library. In TCRdb, the PCR reads were re-called with MiXCR into one record per CDR3 protein. The data hold 450,000 to 600,000 distinct CDR3 sequences, with about 10% observed a single time. The sequences come from PBMCs, collected before TCRalphabeta/CD19-depleted stem cell transplant. The receptors stem from a child aged 2-9 years with inherited bone marrow failure, due to receive a stem cell transplant.

This clonotype showed up many times. The genes are TRBV5-1 and TRBJ1-1; D remains ambiguous. Trimming shortened V by 2 bases and J by 0 bases, and 11 bases separated the two germline ends. From germline, CDR1 is SGHRS and CDR2 YFSETQ. This CDR3 contains 15 residues. The CDR3 sequence: CASSFLTSMNTEAFF. In DNA, the CDR3 is TGCGCCAGCAGCTTCTTAACTTCCATGAACACTGAAGCTTTCTTT.

This clonotype was counted ten times or more. This CDR3 is CASSKTGHLRPQHF. In DNA, the CDR3 is TGTGCCAGCAGTAAGACAGGGCATTTACGGCCCCAGCATTTT. The chain uses TRBV27 and TRBJ1-5; 7 bases match TRBD1. V shed 5 bases, J shed 9 bases, and the junction held 10 bases outside the gene matches. The CDR3 is made up of 14 amino acids. Germline CDR1 MNHEY, CDR2 SMNVEV (reference sequence).

This clonotype came up many times. The chain couples TRBV29-1 to TRBJ2-3; the match to TRBD2 covers 14 bases. V was pared by 7 bases and J by 6 bases, with 15 bases of the junction left unmatched. The CDR3 contains 17 residues. Germline CDR1 SQVTM, CDR2 ANQGSEA. DNA for the CDR3: TGCAGCGCCAGAGTGGGACTAGCGGGAGAGGTATCCGATACGCAGTATTTT. Translating gives CSARVGLAGEVSDTQYF.

This clonotype was counted at least ten times. The J gene is TRBJ1-5, the V gene TRBV4-3; no definite D call. Germline CDR1 is LGHNA and CDR2 is YSLEER. The CDR3 length is 15 residues. Between the trimmed V and J ends, which lost 3 bases and 2 bases, there was a span of 11 bases. This chain's CDR3 is CASSQRSIGNQPQHF. CDR3 DNA: TGCGCCAGCAGCCAGAGATCCATTGGCAATCAGCCCCAGCATTTT.

This clonotype appeared many times. The V gene is TRBV24-1, the J gene TRBJ2-7; 10 bases map to TRBD1. With V trimmed by 4 bases and J by 5 bases, 7 bases remained unmatched. Germline-derived CDR1 and CDR2 are KGHDR and SFDVKD. This CDR3 region has 15 residues. The DNA of the CDR3 is TGTGCCACCAGTGAGCCCGGGACAGGGGACCACGAGCAGTACTTC. Its protein product is CATSEPGTGDHEQYF.

In this sample, this clonotype turned up many times. The J gene is TRBJ2-5, the V gene TRBV7-9; D not certain. The V gene's germline CDR1 is SEHNR and CDR2 FQNEAQ (reference sequence). This CDR3 region has 14 residues. Trimming removed 3 bases at V and 1 base at J, with 9 bases between. The CDR3 DNA reads TGTGCCAGCAGCTTTGATGCAGGCCAAGAGACCCAGTACTTC. This sequence encodes CASSFDAGQETQYF.

There are many counts of this clonotype. The J gene is TRBJ1-1, the V gene TRBV3-1; no clear D gene. Trimming shortened V by 0 bases and J by 10 bases, and 12 bases separated the two germline ends. Germline CDR1 is LGHDT and CDR2 is YNNKEL (reference sequence). CDR3 length: 13 residues. The CDR3 loop reads CASSQELGSGAFF. The CDR3 nucleotides read TGTGCCAGCAGCCAAGAATTAGGTTCGGGAGCTTTCTTT.

This clonotype was detected a few times. V is TRBV27 and J is TRBJ1-2, with TRBD1 matching 9 bases. Germline lookup yields CDR1 MNHEY and CDR2 SMNVEV (reference sequence). The CDR3 is 15 residues long. The trim removed 5 bases at V and 4 bases at J, leaving 8 bases unmatched. CDR3 sequence: CASSPLTGGVYGYTF. The CDR3 DNA is TGTGCCAGCAGTCCTTTGACAGGGGGGGTCTATGGCTACACCTTC.

This clonotype came up many times. The chain recombines TRBV9 with TRBJ2-1; TRBD1 aligns across 10 bases. Germline CDR1 and CDR2: SGDLS and YYNGEE. The CDR3 totals 18 residues. The junction had 6 bases not matched to a gene; V was cut back by 0 bases and J by 0 bases. CDR3: CASSVEGQGRSSYNEQFF. CDR3 in DNA: TGTGCCAGCAGCGTAGAGGGACAGGGGCGAAGCTCCTACAATGAGCAGTTCTTC.

This chain connects TRBV12-3 or TRBV12-4 to TRBJ2-7; D gene unclear. Between the trimmed V and J ends, which lost 6 bases and 3 bases, there was a span of 15 bases. This CDR3 is 14 amino acids long. CDR3 DNA sequence: TGTGCCAGCAGCCCTTTTCGTGGAGACTACGAGCAGTACTTC. Its protein product is CASSPFRGDYEQYF.

The V gene is TRBV4-3, the J gene TRBJ1-4, with TRBD1 matching 9 bases. The trim removed 5 bases at V and 6 bases at J, leaving 7 bases unmatched. Germline CDR1 and CDR2: LGHNA and YSLEER. CDR3 length equals 15 residues. CDR3 bases: TGCGCCAGCAGCTTGGCCGGGACAGGGTATGAAAAACTGTTTTTT. Translated, it gives CASSLAGTGYEKLFF.

This clonotype has a count of ten or more. The CDR3 reads CASSLATGRNYGYTF. DNA of the CDR3: TGTGCCAGCAGCTTAGCGACAGGGAGGAACTATGGCTACACCTTC. This chain connects TRBV7-2 to TRBJ1-2, with 7 bases fitting TRBD1. Losses at the gene ends were 0 bases for V and 2 bases for J; bases not matched to a gene: 3. This CDR3 spans 15 amino acids. Per germline, CDR1 SGHTA and CDR2 FQGNSA.

Points on this clonotype: This may be a read error, as it is one base from a much larger clone. CDR3 nucleotides: TGCGCCAGCCAAATAGCGGGCCAGTGCAATGAGCAGTTCTTC. It encodes CASQIAGQCNEQFF. The chain uses TRBV10-2 and TRBJ2-1, with 7 nucleotides matching TRBD2. There are 14 residues in the CDR3. The junction had 10 bases not matched to a gene; V was cut back by 8 bases and J by 6 bases. Per germline, CDR1 WSHSY and CDR2 SAAADI.

Ten or more counts support this clonotype. This rearrangement joins TRBV7-6 to TRBJ1-2; no clear D gene. Germline CDR1 and CDR2: SGHVS and FNYEAQ. This CDR3 contains 15 residues. V lost 2 bases and J 0 bases, leaving 10 bases between the germline ends. This CDR3 reads CASSLLDGSNYGYTF. In DNA, the CDR3 is TGTGCCAGCAGCTTATTGGACGGCTCTAACTATGGCTACACCTTC.

This clonotype was recorded at least ten times. V gene TRBV27 combines with J gene TRBJ2-7; D is unclear. Germline V CDR1 and CDR2: MNHEY, SMNVEV (reference sequence). The CDR3 consists of 14 residues. Trimming took 3 bases from V and 4 from J, leaving 13 bases between them. DNA for the CDR3: TGTGCCAGCAGTTTCTCAGGATCGTATTACGAGCAGTACTTC. It encodes CASSFSGSYYEQYF.

This clonotype has ten or more counts. The chain joins TRBV4-3 to TRBJ2-1, with 10 bases that match TRBD2. The V gene end was trimmed by 1 base and the J gene end by 3 bases; junction bases not matched to a gene: 6. This CDR3 has 17 amino acids. Per germline, CDR1 LGHNA and CDR2 YSLEER. CDR3 nucleotide sequence: TGCGCCAGCAGCCAAGTGGTTCCTAGCGGGAGCTACAATGAGCAGTTCTTC. Amino acids: CASSQVVPSGSYNEQFF.

This clonotype was observed many times. The gene calls are TRBV6-1 and TRBJ1-2, with a tentative D call TRBD1 (6 bases). The CDR3 is 14 amino acids. Trimming left V 4 bases short and J 4 bases short, with 13 bases between. Germline-derived CDR1 and CDR2 are MNHNS and SASEGT. CDR3: CASSGGGGVYGYTF. The CDR3 bases are TGTGCCAGCAGTGGAGGAGGGGGGGTCTATGGCTACACCTTC.

This clonotype was detected a few times. This chain uses TRBV12-3 or TRBV12-4 with TRBJ2-1, with 12 nucleotides matching TRBD2. J was trimmed by 8 bases and V by 5 bases; bases with no gene match: 10. The CDR3 is 16 residues long. The CDR3 nucleotides read TGTGCCAGCAGTCCCTGGACTAGCGGGACCGCCGATGAGCAGTTCTTC. Amino acid sequence: CASSPWTSGTADEQFF.

V and J are TRBV4-3 and TRBJ2-1; 7 nucleotides align to TRBD2. V was clipped by 1 base and J by 0 bases; unmatched bases: 6. The CDR3 loop spans 17 amino acids. Germline V gives CDR1 LGHNA, CDR2 YSLEER. DNA of the CDR3: TGCGCCAGCAGCCAAGGGTCCGGGGGGAGCTCCTACAATGAGCAGTTCTTC. It codes for CASSQGSGGSSYNEQFF.

Many counts were recorded for this clonotype. V is TRBV27 and J is TRBJ2-1; the match to TRBD2 covers 8 bases. Germline CDR1 and CDR2: MNHEY and SMNVEV (reference sequence). The CDR3 has 17 amino acids. Trimming cost V 1 base and J 7 bases; bases outside gene matches: 12. The CDR3 protein is CASSLLALGLVGNEQFF. In DNA, the CDR3 is TGTGCCAGCAGTTTATTAGCCCTGGGACTAGTGGGAAATGAGCAGTTCTTC.

This clonotype was seen many times. This sequence joins TRBV15 and TRBJ2-7, with TRBD1 as a possible D gene (5 bases). The CDR3 length is 14 residues. The V gene lost 0 bases and the J gene lost 5 bases, with 11 bases spanning the gap. Germline CDR1 LNHNV, CDR2 YYDKDF (reference sequence). In DNA form, the CDR3 reads TGTGCCACCAGCAGAGATAGCTCCAGGGACGAGCAGTACTTC. This gives the protein CATSRDSSRDEQYF.